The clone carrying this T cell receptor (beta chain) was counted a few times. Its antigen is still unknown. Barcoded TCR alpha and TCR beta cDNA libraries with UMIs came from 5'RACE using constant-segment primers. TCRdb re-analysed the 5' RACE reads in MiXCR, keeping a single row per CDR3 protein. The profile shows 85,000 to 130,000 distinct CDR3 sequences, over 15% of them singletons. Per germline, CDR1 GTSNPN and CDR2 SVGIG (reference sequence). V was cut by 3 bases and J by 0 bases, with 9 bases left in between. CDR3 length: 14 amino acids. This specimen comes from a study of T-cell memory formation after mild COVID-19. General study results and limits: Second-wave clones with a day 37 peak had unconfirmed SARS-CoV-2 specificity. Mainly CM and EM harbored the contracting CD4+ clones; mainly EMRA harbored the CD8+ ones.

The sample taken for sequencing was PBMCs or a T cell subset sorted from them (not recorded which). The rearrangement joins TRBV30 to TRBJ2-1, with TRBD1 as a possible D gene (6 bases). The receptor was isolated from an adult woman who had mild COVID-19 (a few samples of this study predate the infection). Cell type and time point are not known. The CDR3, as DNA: TGTGCCTGGAGCGGGACACACTCCTACAATGAGCAGTTCTTC. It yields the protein CAWSGTHSYNEQFF.